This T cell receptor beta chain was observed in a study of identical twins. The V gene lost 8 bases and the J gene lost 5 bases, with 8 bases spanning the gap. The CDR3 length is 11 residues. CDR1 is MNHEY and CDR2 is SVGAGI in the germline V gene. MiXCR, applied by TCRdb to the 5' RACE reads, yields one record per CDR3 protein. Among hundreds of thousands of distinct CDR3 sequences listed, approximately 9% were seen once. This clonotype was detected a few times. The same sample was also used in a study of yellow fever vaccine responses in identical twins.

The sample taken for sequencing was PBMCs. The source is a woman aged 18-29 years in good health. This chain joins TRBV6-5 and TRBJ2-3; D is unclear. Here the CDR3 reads CASVEKDTQYF. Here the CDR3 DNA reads TGTGCCAGCGTGGAAAAAGATACGCAGTATTTT.